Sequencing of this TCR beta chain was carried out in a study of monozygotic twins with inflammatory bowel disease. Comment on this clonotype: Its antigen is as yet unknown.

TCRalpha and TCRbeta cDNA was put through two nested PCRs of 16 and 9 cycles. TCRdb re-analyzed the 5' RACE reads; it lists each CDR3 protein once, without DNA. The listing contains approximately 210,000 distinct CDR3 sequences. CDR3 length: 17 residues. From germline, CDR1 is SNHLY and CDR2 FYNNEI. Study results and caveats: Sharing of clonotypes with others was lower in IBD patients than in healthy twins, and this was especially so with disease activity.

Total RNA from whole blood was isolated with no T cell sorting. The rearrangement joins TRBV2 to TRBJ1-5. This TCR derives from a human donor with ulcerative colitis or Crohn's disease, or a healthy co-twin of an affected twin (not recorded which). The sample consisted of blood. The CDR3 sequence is CASKETWDGVSNQPQHF.